This T cell receptor beta chain comes out of a study of CD8 T cells in ankylosing spondylitis. CDR3 length: 14 residues. V was cut by 5 bases and J by 1 base, with 10 bases left in between. Germline V CDR1 and CDR2: SGHRS, YFSETQ. TCRdb re-called the 5' RACE reads through MiXCR, storing one row per CDR3 protein. The data contain more than 400,000 distinct CDR3 sequences, roughly 5.2% of them singletons. This clonotype was observed at least ten times. Antigen: not known. General study findings and limits: Roughly eight highly homologous variants formed a TCR beta motif that appeared characteristic of ankylosing spondylitis blood.

The J gene is TRBJ2-1, the V gene TRBV5-1; no reliable D call. The TCR sequence derives from a male donor with ankylosing spondylitis. The sequenced sample consisted of blood, either unsorted or a sorted T cell fraction (not recorded which). This CDR3 reads CASRDLSSYNEQFF. CDR3 nucleotide sequence: TGCGCCAGCAGGGACCTAAGTTCCTACAATGAGCAGTTCTTC.